Listed below are T cell receptor beta chains from one sample, sequenced in a study of T cell changes during pregnancy in multiple sclerosis. Only in-frame clones appear in the TCRdb table, and some are missing; sequencing was by immunoSEQ multiplex PCR. The sample yields some 52,000 clones, approximately 92% seen once. The source material was CD4+ T cells from peripheral blood mononuclear cells, sampled in the third trimester of pregnancy. The source of these receptors is a female donor with multiple sclerosis, enrolled in a pregnancy study. Both conserved end residues are part of each CDR3. A D gene is named only where the DNA matches it firmly. Where a row states a size, it is once, few, many or the class of an expanded clone; other rows omit it.

size	J	D	V	CDR3	DNA
-	TRBJ2-5	-	TRBV30	CAWSVILQGVGETQYF	TGTGCCTGGAGTGTAATCTTACAAGGGGTTGGCGAGACCCAGTACTTC
-	TRBJ1-5	-	TRBV28	CASSPWRDNQPQHF	TGTGCCAGCAGTCCTTGGAGGGACAATCAGCCCCAGCATTTT
-	TRBJ1-2	-	TRBV5-1	CASSLDRDYGYTF	TGCGCCAGCAGCTTGGACAGGGACTATGGCTACACCTTC
-	TRBJ2-2	-	TRBV18	CASSPGVARNTGELFF	TGTGCCAGCTCACCAGGAGTAGCGAGGAACACCGGGGAGCTGTTTTTT
-	TRBJ1-5	-	TRBV11-2	CASSLGGDQPQHF	TGTGCCAGCAGCTTGGGGGGGGATCAGCCCCAGCATTTT
-	TRBJ2-1	-	TRBV5-1	CASTDIATTYNEQFF	TGCGCCAGCACCGATATAGCGACAACCTACAATGAGCAGTTCTTC
-	TRBJ1-2	TRBD1	TRBV27	CASSLSPPRGRDGYTF	TGTGCCAGCAGTTTATCCCCTCCCAGGGGGCGAGATGGCTACACCTTC
-	TRBJ2-1	TRBD1	TRBV7-7	CASSLGGQGYEQFF	TGTGCCAGCAGCTTAGGGGGACAGGGGTATGAGCAGTTCTTC
once	TRBJ2-3	TRBD2	TRBV19	CASSTSGGATDTQYF	TGTGCCAGTAGCACTAGCGGGGGGGCGACAGATACGCAGTATTTT
-	TRBJ2-1	-	TRBV30	CAWSVRSYNEQFF	TGTGCCTGGAGTGTACGGTCCTACAATGAGCAGTTCTTC
-	TRBJ2-1	-	TRBV19	CASSTPEVQFF	TGTGCCAGTAGTACCCCCGAGGTCCAGTTCTTC
-	TRBJ2-5	-	TRBV15	CATSRDTVYQETQYF	TGTGCCACCAGCCGTGATACAGTTTACCAAGAGACCCAGTACTTC
-	TRBJ1-5	-	TRBV5-1	CASSLEGGNQPQHF	TGCGCCAGCAGCTTGGAGGGGGGCAATCAGCCCCAGCATTTT
-	TRBJ1-4	-	TRBV9	CASSVGGRGGTNEKLFF	TGTGCCAGCAGCGTAGGCGGCAGGGGTGGAACTAATGAAAAACTGTTTTTT
-	TRBJ2-7	TRBD1	TRBV7-9	CASSSTGGGEQYF	TGTGCCAGCAGCTCCACAGGGGGTGGCGAGCAGTACTTC
-	TRBJ1-4	TRBD1	TRBV18	CASSPSRTGNEKLFF	TGTGCCAGCTCACCAAGCAGGACAGGGAATGAAAAACTGTTTTTT
-	TRBJ2-3	TRBD2	TRBV2	CASSLTSGPSTDTQYF	TGTGCCAGCAGTCTTACTAGCGGCCCGAGCACAGATACGCAGTATTTT
-	TRBJ2-3	-	TRBV5-1	CASGPQVVDTQYF	TGCGCCAGCGGCCCCCAGGTGGTAGATACGCAGTATTTT
-	TRBJ1-3	-	TRBV25-1	CASSGRHWGENTIYF	TGTGCCAGCAGTGGACGTCATTGGGGAGAAAACACCATATATTTT
few	TRBJ1-2	-	TRBV6-5	CASSSSGTMDGYTF	TGTGCCAGCAGTAGCTCCGGGACAATGGATGGCTACACCTTC
once	TRBJ2-7	-	TRBV19	CASSIEGGTYEQYF	TGTGCCAGTAGTATAGAAGGCGGGACCTACGAGCAGTACTTC
-	TRBJ2-2	TRBD2	TRBV19	CASTSSGSVTGELFF	TGTGCCAGTACCTCTAGCGGGAGTGTAACCGGGGAGCTGTTTTTT
few	TRBJ1-1	TRBD1	TRBV7-2	CASSFTGQGTEAFF	TGTGCCAGCAGCTTTACAGGACAGGGGACTGAAGCTTTCTTT
few	TRBJ1-4	-	TRBV7-3	CASSYLRGEKLFF	TGTGCCAGCAGCTACCTCAGGGGTGAAAAACTGTTTTTT
once	TRBJ2-3	TRBD2	TRBV28	CASIPNGGLSTDTQYF	TGTGCCAGCATCCCGAATGGGGGACTAAGCACAGATACGCAGTATTTT
-	TRBJ2-7	TRBD1	TRBV10-3	CAIQDRSSYEQYF	TGTGCCATACAGGACAGGAGCTCCTACGAGCAGTACTTC
-	TRBJ2-7	TRBD1	TRBV9	CASSVGTGEEQYF	TGTGCCAGCAGCGTCGGGACAGGAGAGGAGCAGTACTTC
-	TRBJ2-5	TRBD1	TRBV7-8	CASSLSQGEKTQYF	TGTGCCAGCAGCTTAAGTCAGGGGGAAAAGACCCAGTACTTC
-	TRBJ2-1	-	TRBV28	CASSSPRDNEQFF	TGTGCCAGCAGTTCCCCCCGGGACAATGAGCAGTTCTTC
-	TRBJ1-3	TRBD1	TRBV6-6	CASSMDRVAGNTIYF	TGTGCCAGCAGTATGGACAGGGTGGCTGGAAACACCATATATTTT
-	TRBJ1-4	-	TRBV2	CASSEWDYNEKLFF	TGTGCCAGCAGTGAATGGGACTATAATGAAAAACTGTTTTTT
-	TRBJ1-2	-	TRBV10-2	CASSWTASGQNYGYTF	TGCGCCAGCAGTTGGACAGCGTCCGGACAAAACTATGGCTACACCTTC
-	TRBJ2-3	TRBD2	TRBV28	CASRPGFAGADTQYF	TGTGCCAGCAGACCGGGGTTCGCGGGAGCAGATACGCAGTATTTT
-	TRBJ1-1	-	TRBV18	CASSPRGRNTEAFF	TGTGCCAGCTCACCCCGAGGCAGGAACACTGAAGCTTTCTTT
-	TRBJ2-1	-	TRBV19	CASSRAAGASYNEQFF	TGTGCCAGTAGCCGGGCGGCGGGGGCTTCCTACAATGAGCAGTTCTTC
-	TRBJ1-1	-	TRBV7-2	CASSLRGGTNTEAFF	TGTGCCAGCAGCCTCCGGGGGGGGACGAACACTGAAGCTTTCTTT
-	TRBJ1-5	TRBD1	TRBV28	CASSPLYRTGNQPQHF	TGTGCCAGCAGTCCGTTATACAGGACAGGAAATCAGCCCCAGCATTTT
-	TRBJ2-2	TRBD1	TRBV27	CASRGTGGSGELFF	TGTGCCAGCAGGGGGACAGGGGGCTCCGGGGAGCTGTTTTTT
once	TRBJ2-3	-	TRBV7-3	CASSRDPRDFGDKTDTQYF	TGTGCCAGCAGCCGAGATCCCCGGGACTTTGGGGATAAAACAGATACGCAGTATTTT
-	TRBJ2-2	-	TRBV5-1	CATSGTTANTGELFF	TGCGCCACCTCCGGGACAACCGCGAACACCGGGGAGCTGTTTTTT
-	TRBJ1-1	TRBD1	TRBV7-8	CASSPPDRVGTEAFF	TGTGCCAGCAGCCCCCCTGACAGGGTTGGGACTGAAGCTTTCTTT
-	TRBJ2-5	-	TRBV5-1	CASSLNSPGETQYF	TGCGCCAGCAGCTTGAACAGTCCGGGGGAGACCCAGTACTTC
-	TRBJ2-3	TRBD2	TRBV18	CASSPSGSVADTQYF	TGTGCCAGCTCACCTAGCGGGAGTGTCGCAGATACGCAGTATTTT
-	TRBJ1-4	-	TRBV19	CASTSGEGRGEKLFF	TGTGCCAGTACCTCAGGAGAAGGGAGAGGTGAAAAACTGTTTTTT
-	TRBJ1-1	TRBD1	TRBV6-6	CASSRDREDSEAFF	TGTGCCAGCAGCCGAGACAGGGAGGATAGTGAAGCTTTCTTT
-	TRBJ2-4	TRBD2	TRBV5-6	CASSLPSGSANIQYF	TGTGCCAGCAGCCTCCCCAGCGGGAGCGCAAACATTCAGTACTTC
-	TRBJ1-1	-	TRBV6-1	CASSELVGLIEAFF	TGTGCCAGCAGTGAATTAGTGGGGCTGATTGAAGCTTTCTTT
-	TRBJ1-1	TRBD1	TRBV18	CASSSVRTDRGARTEAFF	TGTGCCAGCTCTAGCGTAAGAACGGACAGGGGCGCGAGGACTGAAGCTTTCTTT
-	TRBJ2-5	TRBD1	TRBV6-6	CASSYGRGQVETQYF	TGTGCCAGCAGTTACGGCAGGGGGCAGGTAGAGACCCAGTACTTC
-	TRBJ1-1	-	TRBV10-1	CASSRDIMNTEAFF	TGCGCCAGCAGTCGGGACATCATGAACACTGAAGCTTTCTTT